These 26 T cell receptor beta chains originate from one sample sequenced in a study of cytomegalovirus exposure and HLA in healthy donors (dated by TCRdb to about 2017). The method behind the library was the immunoSEQ multiplex PCR assay. TCRdb's version of the immuneACCESS table is confined to in-frame rearrangements and falls short of the full clone set. An unresolved V gene accounts for under half of the shortfall where checked; the remainder is of unknown origin. The sample table shows under 80,000 clones, and 89% are seen once. The ten largest clones add up to 1% to 1.5% of the sample. Sequencing input: PBMCs. These receptors all come from a woman aged 18-29 years in good health and CMV-seronegative.

The V gene is TRBV2, the J gene TRBJ2-5; possible D gene TRBD1, 6 bases. The germline gives CDR1 SNHLY, CDR2 FYNNEI. CDR3 length: 12 amino acids. V gave up 7 bases and J gave up 0 bases, with 6 bases separating them. Written as DNA, the CDR3 is TGTGCCAGCACAGGGGACCAAGAGACCCAGTACTTC. Its translation is CASTGDQETQYF.

The chain carries TRBV13 and TRBJ2-7; 7 bases align to TRBD1. V lost 5 bases and J lost 2; bases outside the gene matches: 9. Germline lookup yields CDR1 PRHDT and CDR2 FYEKMQ (reference sequence). The CDR3 spans 15 residues. Here the CDR3 reads CASSPGTDTPYEQYF. CDR3 nucleotide sequence: TGTGCCAGCAGCCCTGGGACAGACACTCCCTACGAGCAGTACTTC.

The sample holds one count of this clone. Other nucleotide sequences from this sample produce the same CDR3. V is TRBV6-1 and J is TRBJ1-5; tentatively, D is TRBD1 (5 bases). There are 14 residues in the CDR3. Germline values: CDR1 MNHNS, CDR2 SASEGT. V was shortened by 2 bases and J by 7 bases, with 12 bases between the two germline ends. The CDR3 region is CASSERQGGQPQHF. Here the CDR3 DNA reads TGTGCCAGCAGTGAACGTCAGGGTGGGCAGCCCCAGCATTTT.

The chain employs TRBV27 and TRBJ2-7; TRBD1 matches at 7 bases. The germline CDR1 and CDR2 sequences are MNHEY and SMNVEV (reference sequence). There are 13 residues in the CDR3. Trimming at V came to 5 bases and at J to 7 bases, leaving 8 bases not matched to a gene. The CDR3 DNA follows: TGTGCCAGCAGTGGTGACAGGGCGAAAGAGCAGTACTTC. This sequence encodes CASSGDRAKEQYF.

V and J are TRBV30 and TRBJ2-1, with TRBD1 matching 7 bases. J was trimmed by 8 bases and V by 4 bases; bases with no gene match: 8. Germline-derived CDR1 and CDR2 are GTSNPN and SVGIG (reference sequence). The CDR3 length is 13 residues. The CDR3, as DNA: TGTGCCTGGAAAGACGACAGGGTTCATGAGCAGTTCTTC. It translates to CAWKDDRVHEQFF.

This chain uses TRBV10-3 with TRBJ2-3, with 14 nucleotides matching TRBD2. The CDR3 runs to 17 residues. Germline CDR1 is ENHRY and CDR2 is SYGVKD. With V trimmed by 6 bases and J by 7 bases, 12 bases remained unmatched. CDR3 nucleotides: TGTGCCATCAGCATAGACAGACTAGCGGGGGGGCCGAATACGCAGTATTTT. Translating gives CAISIDRLAGGPNTQYF.

The CDR3 DNA reads TGTGCCAGCAGCATACGGACTAGCGGAGTTGAGACCCAGTACTTC. It is translated as CASSIRTSGVETQYF. The V gene is TRBV11-3, the J gene TRBJ2-5; TRBD2 agrees at 10 bases. Looked up from germline, CDR1 is SGHNT and CDR2 is YENEEA. V was clipped by 5 bases and J by 5 bases; unmatched bases: 8. This CDR3 contains 15 residues.

This clone was counted ten times or more. This chain joins TRBV2 and TRBJ1-4, with 7 bases identical to TRBD1. This CDR3 region has 15 residues. V shed 7 bases, J shed 0 bases, and the junction held 5 bases outside the gene matches. Germline V lookup: CDR1 SNHLY, CDR2 FYNNEI. For the CDR3, the DNA is TGTGCCAGCACCCTAGGGACAGCAACTAATGAAAAACTGTTTTTT. Its protein product is CASTLGTATNEKLFF.

The chain joins TRBV28 to TRBJ2-3; the match to TRBD1 covers 7 bases. The V gene end was trimmed by 5 bases and the J gene end by 1 base; junction bases not matched to a gene: 6. This CDR3 is built from 15 residues. Germline V gives CDR1 MDHEN, CDR2 SYDVKM. DNA of the CDR3: TGTGCCAGCAGTCGACCCGGGACAGGCACAGATACGCAGTATTTT. Its protein product is CASSRPGTGTDTQYF.

DNA of the CDR3: TGTGCCAGCAGCTTCAGGGGCACCCAAAAGAATGAGCAGTTCTTC. The encoded protein is CASSFRGTQKNEQFF. The chain is built from TRBV11-3 and TRBJ2-1, with a tentative D call TRBD1 (6 bases). V was shortened by 3 bases and J by 7 bases, with 16 bases between the two germline ends. CDR1 is SGHNT, CDR2 YENEEA, per germline. The CDR3 sequence is 15 residues long.

The V call is TRBV19, the J call TRBJ1-2; D is possibly TRBD1 (6 bases). CDR3 size: 14 residues. From germline, CDR1 is LNHDA and CDR2 SQIVND (reference sequence). Trimming took off 6 bases at V and 3 bases at J, with 14 bases between the two ends. The CDR3 here is CASSIIQGYYGYTF. DNA for the CDR3: TGTGCCAGTAGCATAATACAGGGATACTATGGCTACACCTTC. The full variable domain, rest sourced from reference TRBV19 and TRBJ1-2, is DGGITQSPKYLFRKEGQNVTLSCEQNLNHDAMYWYRQDPGQGLRLIYYSQIVNDFQKGDIAEGYSVSREKKESFPLTVTSAQKNPTAFYLCASSIIQGYYGYTFGSGTRLTVV.

The rearrangement uses TRBV5-5 and TRBJ1-1; 8 bases agree with TRBD1. The germline CDR1 and CDR2 sequences are SGHKS and YYEKEE (reference sequence). This CDR3 region has 15 residues. V gave up 9 bases and J gave up 2 bases; unmatched junction bases: 12. CDR3 nucleotide sequence: TGTGCCACCCAGACGGACAGGGATGGTAACACTGAAGCTTTCTTT. Protein: CATQTDRDGNTEAFF.

The V and J genes are TRBV19 and TRBJ1-2, with D possibly being TRBD1 (6 bases). Trimming took off 10 bases at V and 5 bases at J, with 20 bases between the two ends. Germline CDR1 reads LNHDA; CDR2 reads SQIVND (reference sequence). The CDR3 spans 14 residues. The CDR3 DNA sequence: TGTGCCACCCAAGGCGGGTTGAGGGGGTATGGCTACACCTTC. It yields the protein CATQGGLRGYGYTF.

The chain combines TRBV14 with TRBJ2-7; TRBD1 matches at 11 bases. The germline CDR1 and CDR2 sequences are SGHDN and FVKESK. The CDR3 runs to 20 residues. Trimming took 0 bases from V and 4 from J; bases not matched to a gene: 17. The DNA for the CDR3 is TGTGCCAGCAGCCAAGAAGTTCCCCCGGACAGGGGGCCAATAAGTTACGAGCAGTACTTC. It translates to CASSQEVPPDRGPISYEQYF.

In DNA form, the CDR3 reads TGTGCCAGCAGAAGGGGCACTAACTATGGCTACACCTTC. Translating gives CASRRGTNYGYTF. The rearrangement uses TRBV6-5 and TRBJ1-2, with D possibly matching TRBD1 (5 bases). Germline V gives CDR1 MNHEY, CDR2 SVGAGI. V lost 6 bases and J 0 bases, leaving 8 bases between the germline ends. The CDR3 consists of 13 residues.

This clone was observed a few times. This chain connects TRBV6-5 to TRBJ2-7; perhaps TRBD1 as D (6 bases). Trimming pared 6 bases from V and 2 bases from J, leaving 14 bases between. Germline V gene sequence: CDR1 MNHEY, CDR2 SVGAGI. The CDR3 loop spans 14 amino acids. CDR3 loop: CASSSRTVTYEQYF. The CDR3 DNA reads as TGTGCCAGCAGCTCACGGACAGTAACCTACGAGCAGTACTTC.

The V and J genes are TRBV5-1 and TRBJ2-2; TRBD1 might be the D (7 bases). The CDR3 spans 21 residues. V was cut by 1 base and J by 6 bases, with 31 bases left in between. Germline values: CDR1 SGHRS, CDR2 YFSETQ. CDR3 residues: CASSLLGGSDRAGRSAGELFF. As DNA, the CDR3 is TGCGCCAGCAGCTTGTTAGGGGGATCCGACAGGGCGGGGAGGAGCGCCGGGGAGCTGTTTTTT.

V and J are TRBV4-1 and TRBJ2-1; a possible D gene is TRBD2 (5 bases). V lost 2 bases, J lost 4 bases, and 18 bases lay in between. Germline CDR1 reads MGHRA; CDR2 reads YSYEKL. CDR3 length: 17 residues. The CDR3 loop reads CASSQLHVARGYNEQFF. In DNA, the CDR3 is TGCGCCAGCAGCCAACTGCACGTGGCTCGGGGTTACAATGAGCAGTTCTTC.

The CDR3 region has the DNA TGTGCCAGCAGCTTGGGGTTGAGCCAAGAGACCCAGTACTTC. Its protein is CASSLGLSQETQYF. The chain recombines TRBV5-4 with TRBJ2-5; D uncertain. CDR3 length equals 14 residues. CDR1 SGHNT and CDR2 YYREEE come from the germline V gene (reference sequence). Trimming stripped 0 bases from V and 1 base from J, with 7 bases between.

The rearrangement links TRBV4-2 to TRBJ2-7; 7 bases match TRBD2. V trimming: 5 bases; J trimming: 4 bases; junction bases outside the gene matches: 5. The length of the CDR3 is 13 residues. CDR1 is LGHNA, CDR2 YNFKEQ, per germline. CDR3 nucleotides: TGTGCCAGCAGCTCGGGACTATCGTACGAGCAGTACTTC. Its translation is CASSSGLSYEQYF.

The V call is TRBV28, the J call TRBJ2-1, with 13 bases identical to TRBD2. Germline V gene data show CDR1 as MDHEN and CDR2 as SYDVKM. This CDR3 comprises 16 residues. J lost 7 bases, V lost 6 bases, and 9 bases had no gene match. Here the CDR3 DNA reads TGTGCCAGCAGACTACTCGGGACTAGCGGGACAAATGAGCAGTTCTTC. Residues: CASRLLGTSGTNEQFF.

This clone is a singleton in its sample. The rearrangement uses TRBV5-1 and TRBJ2-3; maybe TRBD2 (7 bases). The V end was cut by 4 bases, the J end by 2 bases, with 17 bases between. The CDR3 is 16 residues long. The germline V gene encodes CDR1 SGHRS and CDR2 YFSETQ. The CDR3 DNA reads TGCGCCAGCAGCGCCCTGCCGGGGGGCCCCACAGATACGCAGTATTTT. It specifies CASSALPGGPTDTQYF. Drawing the rest from reference TRBV5-1 and TRBJ2-3, the complete variable domain is KAGVTQTPRYLIKTRGQQVTLSCSPISGHRSVSWYQQTPGQGLQFLFEYFSETQRNKGNFPGRFSGRQFSNSRSEMNVSTLELGDSALYLCASSALPGGPTDTQYFGPGTRLTVL.

The chain couples TRBV19 to TRBJ2-7; weak D call: TRBD2 (6 bases). The germline CDR1 and CDR2 sequences are LNHDA and SQIVND (reference sequence). V gave up 9 bases and J gave up 2 bases, with 14 bases separating them. The CDR3 spans 13 residues. The CDR3 protein is CASKSAGTYEQYF. As DNA, the CDR3 is TGTGCCAGCAAGTCAGCGGGTACCTACGAGCAGTACTTC. The whole variable domain, remainder taken from reference TRBV19 and TRBJ2-7, is DGGITQSPKYLFRKEGQNVTLSCEQNLNHDAMYWYRQDPGQGLRLIYYSQIVNDFQKGDIAEGYSVSREKKESFPLTVTSAQKNPTAFYLCASKSAGTYEQYFGPGTRLTVT.

This clone was detected only a few times. Compared with germline, one end of the junction differs, possibly owing to a read error. V gene TRBV6-6 combines with J gene TRBJ1-2; D is unclear. Per germline, CDR1 MNHNY and CDR2 SVGAGI (reference sequence). The length of the CDR3 is 13 residues. As DNA, the CDR3 is TGTGCCAGCAGTCACTCAGACTCGGGTGGCTACACCTTC. This codes for CASSHSDSGGYTF.

The rearrangement joins TRBV29-1 to TRBJ2-1, with D perhaps matching TRBD2 (6 bases). Trimming stripped 3 bases from V and 7 bases from J, with 13 bases between. Germline CDR1 is SQVTM and CDR2 is ANQGSEA. The CDR3 loop spans 13 amino acids. Here the CDR3 reads CSVEELGRNEQFF. The CDR3 DNA reads TGCAGCGTTGAGGAATTGGGGAGGAATGAGCAGTTCTTC.

The rearrangement joins TRBV28 to TRBJ2-7, with TRBD1 matching 10 bases. Per germline, CDR1 MDHEN and CDR2 SYDVKM. Losses at the gene ends were 5 bases for V and 2 bases for J; bases not matched to a gene: 6. The CDR3 is made up of 15 amino acids. CDR3 sequence (DNA): TGTGCCAGCAGTACCCGGACAGGGGGGCCCTACGAGCAGTACTTC. Protein: CASSTRTGGPYEQYF.